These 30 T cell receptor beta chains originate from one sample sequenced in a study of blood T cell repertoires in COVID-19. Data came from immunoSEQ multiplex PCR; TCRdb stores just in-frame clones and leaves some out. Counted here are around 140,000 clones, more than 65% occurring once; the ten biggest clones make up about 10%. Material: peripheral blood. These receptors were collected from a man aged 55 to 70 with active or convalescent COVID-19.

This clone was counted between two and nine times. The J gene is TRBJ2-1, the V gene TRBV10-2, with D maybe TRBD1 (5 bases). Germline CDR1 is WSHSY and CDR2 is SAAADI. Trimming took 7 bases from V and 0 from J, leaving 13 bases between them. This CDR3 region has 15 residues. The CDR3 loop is CASIGALSSYNEQFF. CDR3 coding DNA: TGCGCCAGCATAGGGGCCCTAAGCTCCTACAATGAGCAGTTCTTC.

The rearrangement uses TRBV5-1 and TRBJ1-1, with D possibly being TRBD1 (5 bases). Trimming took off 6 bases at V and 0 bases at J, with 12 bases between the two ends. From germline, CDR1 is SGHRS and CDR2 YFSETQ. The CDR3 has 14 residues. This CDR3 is CASTPAGLNTEAFF. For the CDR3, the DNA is TGCGCCAGCACCCCGGCAGGGTTGAACACTGAAGCTTTCTTT. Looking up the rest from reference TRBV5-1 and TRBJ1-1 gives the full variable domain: KAGVTQTPRYLIKTRGQQVTLSCSPISGHRSVSWYQQTPGQGLQFLFEYFSETQRNKGNFPGRFSGRQFSNSRSEMNVSTLELGDSALYLCASTPAGLNTEAFFGQGTRLTVV.

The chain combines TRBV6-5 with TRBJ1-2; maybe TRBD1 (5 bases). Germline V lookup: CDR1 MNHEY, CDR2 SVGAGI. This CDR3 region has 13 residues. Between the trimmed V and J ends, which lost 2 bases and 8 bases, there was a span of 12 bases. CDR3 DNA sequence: TGTGCCAGCAGTTACGACAGCGTCAGGGGCTACACCTTC. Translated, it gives CASSYDSVRGYTF.

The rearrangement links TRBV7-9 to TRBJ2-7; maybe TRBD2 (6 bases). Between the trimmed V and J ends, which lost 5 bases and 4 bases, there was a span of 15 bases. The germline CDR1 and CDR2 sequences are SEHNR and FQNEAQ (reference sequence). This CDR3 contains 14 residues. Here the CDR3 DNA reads TGTGCCAGCAGCCCTGGGGGGTCGGGATACGAGCAGTACGTC. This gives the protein CASSPGGSGYEQYV.

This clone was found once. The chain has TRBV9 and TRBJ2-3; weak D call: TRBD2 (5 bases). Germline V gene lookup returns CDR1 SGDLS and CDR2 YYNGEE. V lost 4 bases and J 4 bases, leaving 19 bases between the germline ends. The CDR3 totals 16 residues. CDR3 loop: CASSPRTVGGPDTQYF. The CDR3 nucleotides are TGTGCCAGCAGCCCTCGGACTGTCGGCGGACCAGATACGCAGTATTTT.

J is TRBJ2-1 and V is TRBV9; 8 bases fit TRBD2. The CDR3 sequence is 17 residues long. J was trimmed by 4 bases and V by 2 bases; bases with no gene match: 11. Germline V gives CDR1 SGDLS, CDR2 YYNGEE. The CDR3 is CASSVSVSGDTYNEQFF. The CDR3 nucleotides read TGTGCCAGCAGCGTTTCCGTTAGCGGGGATACTTACAATGAGCAGTTCTTC. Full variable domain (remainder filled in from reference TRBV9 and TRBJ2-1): DSGVTQTPKHLITATGQRVTLRCSPRSGDLSVYWYQQSLDQGLQFLIQYYNGEERAKGNILERFSAQQFPDLHSELNLSSLELGDSALYFCASSVSVSGDTYNEQFFGPGTRLTVL.

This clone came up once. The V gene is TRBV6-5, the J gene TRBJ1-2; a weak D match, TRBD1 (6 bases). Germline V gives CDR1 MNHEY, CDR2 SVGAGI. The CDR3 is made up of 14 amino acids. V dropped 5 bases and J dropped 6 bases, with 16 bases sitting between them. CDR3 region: CASSLTGRTNGYTF. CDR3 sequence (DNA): TGTGCCAGCAGTCTGACAGGACGGACGAATGGCTACACCTTC.

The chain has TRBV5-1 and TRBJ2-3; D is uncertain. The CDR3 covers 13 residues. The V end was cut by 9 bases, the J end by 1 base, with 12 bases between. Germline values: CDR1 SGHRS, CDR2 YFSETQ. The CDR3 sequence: CATTAPGTDTQYF. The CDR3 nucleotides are TGCGCCACCACAGCCCCAGGCACAGATACGCAGTATTTT.

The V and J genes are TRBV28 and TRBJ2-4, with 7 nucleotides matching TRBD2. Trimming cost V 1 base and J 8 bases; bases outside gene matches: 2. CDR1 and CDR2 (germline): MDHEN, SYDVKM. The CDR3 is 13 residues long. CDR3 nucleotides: TGTGCCAGCAGTTTATTTGGGAGGGACATTCAGTACTTC. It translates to CASSLFGRDIQYF. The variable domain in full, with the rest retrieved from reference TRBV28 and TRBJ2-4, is DVKVTQSSRYLVKRTGEKVFLECVQDMDHENMFWYRQDPGLGLRLIYFSYDVKMKEKGDIPEGYSVSREKKERFSLILESASTNQTSMYLCASSLFGRDIQYFGAGTRLSVL.

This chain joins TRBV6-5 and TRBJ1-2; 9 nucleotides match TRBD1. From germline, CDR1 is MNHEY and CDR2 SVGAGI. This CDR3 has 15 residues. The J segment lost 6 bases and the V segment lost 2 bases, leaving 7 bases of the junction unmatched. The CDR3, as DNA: TGTGCCAGCAGTTACGAGAGCGGGACAGGGAATGGCTACACCTTC. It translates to CASSYESGTGNGYTF.

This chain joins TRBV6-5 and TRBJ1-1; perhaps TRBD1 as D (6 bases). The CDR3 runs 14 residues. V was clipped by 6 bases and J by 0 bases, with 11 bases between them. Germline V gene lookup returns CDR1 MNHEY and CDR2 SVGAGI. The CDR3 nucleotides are TGTGCCAGCAGGCTGAGACAGGTGAACACTGAAGCTTTCTTT. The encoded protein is CASRLRQVNTEAFF.

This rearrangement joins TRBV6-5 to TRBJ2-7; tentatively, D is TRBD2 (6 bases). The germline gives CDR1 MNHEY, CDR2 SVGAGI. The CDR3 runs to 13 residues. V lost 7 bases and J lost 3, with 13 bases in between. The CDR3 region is CASTRAGSYEQYV. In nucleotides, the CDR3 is TGTGCCAGCACTCGAGCGGGCAGCTACGAGCAGTACGTC.

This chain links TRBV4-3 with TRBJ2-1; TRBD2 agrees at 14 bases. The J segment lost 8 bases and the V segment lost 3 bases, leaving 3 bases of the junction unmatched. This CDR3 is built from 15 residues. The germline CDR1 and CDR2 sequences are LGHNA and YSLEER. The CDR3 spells CASSQGLAGVYEQFF. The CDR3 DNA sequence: TGCGCCAGCAGCCAGGGACTAGCGGGAGTTTATGAGCAGTTCTTC.

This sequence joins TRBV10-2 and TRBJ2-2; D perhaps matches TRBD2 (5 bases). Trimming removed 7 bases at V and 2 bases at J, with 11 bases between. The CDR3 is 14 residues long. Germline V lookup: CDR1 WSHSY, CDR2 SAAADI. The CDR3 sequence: CASTAGLNTGELFF. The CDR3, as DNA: TGCGCCAGCACGGCGGGCCTTAACACCGGGGAGCTGTTTTTT.

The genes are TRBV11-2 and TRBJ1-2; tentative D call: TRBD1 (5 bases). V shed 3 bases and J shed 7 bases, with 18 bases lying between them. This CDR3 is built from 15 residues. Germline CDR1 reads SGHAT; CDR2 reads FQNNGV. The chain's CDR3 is CASSFTTDPGGGYTF. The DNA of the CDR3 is TGTGCCAGCAGCTTCACCACAGATCCGGGGGGTGGCTACACCTTC.

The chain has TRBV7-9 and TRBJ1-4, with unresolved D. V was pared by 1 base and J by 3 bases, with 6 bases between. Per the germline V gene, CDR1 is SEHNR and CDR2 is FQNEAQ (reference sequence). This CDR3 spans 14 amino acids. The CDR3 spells CASSLVQSNEKLFF. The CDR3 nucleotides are TGTGCCAGCAGCTTAGTGCAGTCTAATGAAAAACTGTTTTTT.

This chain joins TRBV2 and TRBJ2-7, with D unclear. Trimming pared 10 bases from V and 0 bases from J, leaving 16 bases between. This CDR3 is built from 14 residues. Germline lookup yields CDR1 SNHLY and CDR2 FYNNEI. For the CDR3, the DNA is TGTGCCATCAACGGCCAGGAAAGCTCCTACGAGCAGTACGTC. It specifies CAINGQESSYEQYV.

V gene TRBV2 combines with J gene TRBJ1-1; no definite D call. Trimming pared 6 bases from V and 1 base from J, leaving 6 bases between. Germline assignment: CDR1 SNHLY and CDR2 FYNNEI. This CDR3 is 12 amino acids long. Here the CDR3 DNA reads TGTGCCAGCAGCTTCTCGAACACTGAAGCTTTCTTT. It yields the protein CASSFSNTEAFF. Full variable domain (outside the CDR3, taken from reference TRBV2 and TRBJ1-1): EPEVTQTPSHQVTQMGQEVILRCVPISNHLYFYWYRQILGQKVEFLVSFYNNEISEKSEIFDDQFSVERPDGSNFTLKIRSTKLEDSAMYFCASSFSNTEAFFGQGTRLTVV.

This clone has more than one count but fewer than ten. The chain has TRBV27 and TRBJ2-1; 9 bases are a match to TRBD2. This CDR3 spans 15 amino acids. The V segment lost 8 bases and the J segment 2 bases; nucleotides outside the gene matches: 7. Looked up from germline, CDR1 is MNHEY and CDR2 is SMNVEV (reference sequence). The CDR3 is CASRNIAGAYNEQFF. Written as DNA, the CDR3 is TGTGCCAGCCGAAATATAGCGGGAGCCTACAATGAGCAGTTCTTC.

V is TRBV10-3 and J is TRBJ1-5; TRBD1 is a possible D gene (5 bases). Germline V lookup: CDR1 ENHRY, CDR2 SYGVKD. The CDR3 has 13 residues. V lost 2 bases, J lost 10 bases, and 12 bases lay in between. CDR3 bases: TGTGCCATCAGTGAGGCCGACAGTACACCCCAGCATTTT. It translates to CAISEADSTPQHF.

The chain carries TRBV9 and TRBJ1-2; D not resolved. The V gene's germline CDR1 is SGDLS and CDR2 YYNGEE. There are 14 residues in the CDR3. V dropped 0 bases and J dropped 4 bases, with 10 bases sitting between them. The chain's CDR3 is CASSVGAGSYGYTF. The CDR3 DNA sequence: TGTGCCAGCAGCGTAGGGGCGGGAAGCTATGGCTACACCTTC.

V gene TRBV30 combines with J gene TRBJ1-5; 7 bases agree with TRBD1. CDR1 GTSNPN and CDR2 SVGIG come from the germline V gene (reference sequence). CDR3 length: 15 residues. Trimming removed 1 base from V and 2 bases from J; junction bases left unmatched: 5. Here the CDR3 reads CAWSADGTGNQPQHF. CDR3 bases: TGTGCCTGGAGTGCAGATGGGACAGGCAATCAGCCCCAGCATTTT.

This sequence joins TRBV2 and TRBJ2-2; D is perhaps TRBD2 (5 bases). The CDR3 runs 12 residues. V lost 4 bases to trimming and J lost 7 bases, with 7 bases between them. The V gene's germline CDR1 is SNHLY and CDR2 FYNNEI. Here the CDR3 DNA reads TGTGCCAGCAGTGGAGAGGGCGGGGAGCTGTTTTTT. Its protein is CASSGEGGELFF.

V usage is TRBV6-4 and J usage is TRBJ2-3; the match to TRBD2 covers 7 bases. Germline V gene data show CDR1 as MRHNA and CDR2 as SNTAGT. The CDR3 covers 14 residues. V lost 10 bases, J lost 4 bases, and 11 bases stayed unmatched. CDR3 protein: CATKTSYGSDTQYF. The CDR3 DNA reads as TGTGCCACCAAGACTAGCTACGGTTCAGATACGCAGTATTTT.

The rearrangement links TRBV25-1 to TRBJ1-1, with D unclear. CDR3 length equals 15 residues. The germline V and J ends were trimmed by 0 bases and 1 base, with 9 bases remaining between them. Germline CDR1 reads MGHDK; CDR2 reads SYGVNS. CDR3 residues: CASSEYRSGNTEAFF. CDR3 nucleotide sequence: TGTGCCAGCAGTGAATACAGGTCCGGGAACACTGAAGCTTTCTTT.

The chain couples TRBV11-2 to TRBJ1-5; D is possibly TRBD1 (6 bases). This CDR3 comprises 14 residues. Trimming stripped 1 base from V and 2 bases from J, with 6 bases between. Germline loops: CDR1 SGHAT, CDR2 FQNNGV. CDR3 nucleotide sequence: TGTGCCAGCAGCTTAGGACAGGGCAATCAGCCCCAGCATTTT. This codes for CASSLGQGNQPQHF.

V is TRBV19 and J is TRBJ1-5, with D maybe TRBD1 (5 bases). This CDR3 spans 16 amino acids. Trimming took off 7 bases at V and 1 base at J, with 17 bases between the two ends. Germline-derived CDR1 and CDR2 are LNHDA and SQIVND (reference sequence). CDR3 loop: CASTSPSRESNQPQHF. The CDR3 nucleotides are TGTGCCAGTACCAGCCCCAGCAGGGAAAGCAATCAGCCCCAGCATTTT.

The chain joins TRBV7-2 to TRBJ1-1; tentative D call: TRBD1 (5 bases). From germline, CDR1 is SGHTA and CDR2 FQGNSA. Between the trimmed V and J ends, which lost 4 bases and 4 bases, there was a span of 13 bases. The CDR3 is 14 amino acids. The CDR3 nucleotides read TGTGCCAGCAGCTCGACATGGCAGGGCACTGAAGCTTTCTTT. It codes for CASSSTWQGTEAFF.

The CDR3 DNA reads TGCGCCAGCAGCCAAGTCCCGGACAGGGGCTATGGCTACACCTTC. Translated: CASSQVPDRGYGYTF. The genes are TRBV4-1 and TRBJ1-2, with 9 nucleotides matching TRBD1. Trimming removed 1 base from V and 4 bases from J; junction bases left unmatched: 4. Germline CDR1 is MGHRA and CDR2 is YSYEKL. This CDR3 has 15 amino acids.

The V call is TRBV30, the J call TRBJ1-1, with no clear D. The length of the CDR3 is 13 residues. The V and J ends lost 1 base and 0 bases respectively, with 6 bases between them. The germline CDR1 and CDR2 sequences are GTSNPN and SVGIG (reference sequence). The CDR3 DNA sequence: TGTGCCTGGAGTGCCATTGTGAACACTGAAGCTTTCTTT. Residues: CAWSAIVNTEAFF.